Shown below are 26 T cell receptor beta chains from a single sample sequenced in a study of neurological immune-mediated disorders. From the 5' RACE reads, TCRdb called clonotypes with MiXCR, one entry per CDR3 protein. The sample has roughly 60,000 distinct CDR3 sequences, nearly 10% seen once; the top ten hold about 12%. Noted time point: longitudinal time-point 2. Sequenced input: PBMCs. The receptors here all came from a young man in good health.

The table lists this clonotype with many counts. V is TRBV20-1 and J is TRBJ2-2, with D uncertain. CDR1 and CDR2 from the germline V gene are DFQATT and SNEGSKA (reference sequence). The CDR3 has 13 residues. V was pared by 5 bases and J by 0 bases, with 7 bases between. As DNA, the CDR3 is TGCAGTGCTTTCCAGACGAACACCGGGGAGCTGTTTTTT. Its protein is CSAFQTNTGELFF.

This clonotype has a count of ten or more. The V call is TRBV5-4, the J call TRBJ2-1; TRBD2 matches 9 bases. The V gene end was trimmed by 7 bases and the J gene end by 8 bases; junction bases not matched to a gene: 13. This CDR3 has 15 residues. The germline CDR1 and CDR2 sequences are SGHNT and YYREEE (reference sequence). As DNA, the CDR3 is TGTGCCAGCTCCTCCTATAGCGGGAGCGGGTATGAGCAGTTCTTC. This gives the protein CASSSYSGSGYEQFF. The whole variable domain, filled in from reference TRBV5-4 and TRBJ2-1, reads ETGVTQSPTHLIKTRGQQVTLRCSSQSGHNTVSWYQQALGQGPQFIFQYYREEENGRGNFPPRFSGLQFPNYSSELNVNALELDDSALYLCASSSYSGSGYEQFFGPGTRLTVL.

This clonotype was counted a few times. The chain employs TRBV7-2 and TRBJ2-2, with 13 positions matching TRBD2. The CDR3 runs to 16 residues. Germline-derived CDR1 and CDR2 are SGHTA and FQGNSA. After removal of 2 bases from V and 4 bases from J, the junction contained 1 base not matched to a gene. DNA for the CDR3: TGTGCCAGCAGCTTAAGGACTAGCGGGGGCACCGGGGAGCTGTTTTTT. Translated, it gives CASSLRTSGGTGELFF.

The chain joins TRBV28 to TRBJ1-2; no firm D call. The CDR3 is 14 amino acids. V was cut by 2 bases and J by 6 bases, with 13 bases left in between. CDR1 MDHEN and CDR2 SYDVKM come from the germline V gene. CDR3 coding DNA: TGTGCCAGCAGTTTAATGGGAAAGGGCGATGGCTACACCTTC. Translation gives CASSLMGKGDGYTF.

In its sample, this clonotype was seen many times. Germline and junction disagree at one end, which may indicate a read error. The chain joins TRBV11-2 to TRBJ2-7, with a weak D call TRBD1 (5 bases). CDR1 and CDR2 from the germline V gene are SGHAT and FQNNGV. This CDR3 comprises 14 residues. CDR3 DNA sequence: TGTGCCAGCAGATTAGGACACAGCTCCTACGAGCAGTACTTC. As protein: CASRLGHSSYEQYF.

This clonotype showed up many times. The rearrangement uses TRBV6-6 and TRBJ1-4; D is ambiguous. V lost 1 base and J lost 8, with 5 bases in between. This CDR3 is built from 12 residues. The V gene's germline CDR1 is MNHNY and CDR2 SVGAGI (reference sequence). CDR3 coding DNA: TGTGCCAGCAGTTACTGGCAAGAAAAACTGTTTTTT. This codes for CASSYWQEKLFF.

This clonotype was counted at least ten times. The DNA for the CDR3 is TGTGCCTGGAGTGTACTTGGAGAGGGATATGGCTACACCTTC. Translating gives CAWSVLGEGYGYTF. The chain combines TRBV30 with TRBJ1-2; D ambiguous. The CDR3 contains 14 residues. CDR1 GTSNPN and CDR2 SVGIG come from the germline V gene (reference sequence). Trimming removed 0 bases from V and 5 bases from J, with 13 bases in between.

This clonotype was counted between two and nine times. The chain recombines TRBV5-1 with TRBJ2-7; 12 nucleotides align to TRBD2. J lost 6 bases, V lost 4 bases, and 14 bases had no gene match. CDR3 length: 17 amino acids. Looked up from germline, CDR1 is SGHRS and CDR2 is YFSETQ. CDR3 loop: CASSQGLAGTSRGEQYF. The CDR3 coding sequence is TGCGCCAGCAGCCAGGGACTAGCGGGTACATCCAGAGGCGAGCAGTACTTC.

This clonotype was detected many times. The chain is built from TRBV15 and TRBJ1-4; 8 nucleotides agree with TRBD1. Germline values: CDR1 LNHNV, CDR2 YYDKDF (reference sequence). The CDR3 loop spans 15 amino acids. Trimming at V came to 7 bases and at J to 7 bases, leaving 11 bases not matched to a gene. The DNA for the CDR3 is TGTGCCACCACCACGGACAGGGAGGGATTTGAAAAACTGTTTTTT. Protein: CATTTDREGFEKLFF.

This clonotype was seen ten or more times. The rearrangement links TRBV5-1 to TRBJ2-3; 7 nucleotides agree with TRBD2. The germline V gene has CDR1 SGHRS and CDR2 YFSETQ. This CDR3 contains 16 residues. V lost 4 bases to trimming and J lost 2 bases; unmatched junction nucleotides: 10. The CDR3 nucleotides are TGCGCCAGCAGCGCCGCACCTAGCGGATCCACAGATACGCAGTATTTT. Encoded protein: CASSAAPSGSTDTQYF.

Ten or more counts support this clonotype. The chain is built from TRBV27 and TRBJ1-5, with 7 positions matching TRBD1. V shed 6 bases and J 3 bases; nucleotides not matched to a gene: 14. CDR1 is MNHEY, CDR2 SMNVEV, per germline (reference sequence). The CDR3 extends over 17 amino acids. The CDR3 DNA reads TGTGCCAGCAGGCATACCTTAGGACAGGAAACCAATCAGCCCCAGCATTTT. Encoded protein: CASRHTLGQETNQPQHF.

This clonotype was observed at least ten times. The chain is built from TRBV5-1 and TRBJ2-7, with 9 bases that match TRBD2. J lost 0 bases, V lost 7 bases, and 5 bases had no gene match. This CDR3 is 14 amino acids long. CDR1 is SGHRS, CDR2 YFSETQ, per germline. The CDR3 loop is CASSVAGDSYEQYF. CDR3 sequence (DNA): TGCGCCAGCTCCGTAGCGGGGGACTCCTACGAGCAGTACTTC.

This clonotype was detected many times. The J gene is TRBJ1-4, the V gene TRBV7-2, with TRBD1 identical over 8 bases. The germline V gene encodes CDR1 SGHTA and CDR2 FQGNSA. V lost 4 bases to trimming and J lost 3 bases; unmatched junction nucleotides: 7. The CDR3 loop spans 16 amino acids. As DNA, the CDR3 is TGTGCCAGCAGCTCCTACCAGGGGGCGGCTAATGAAAAACTGTTTTTT. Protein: CASSSYQGAANEKLFF.

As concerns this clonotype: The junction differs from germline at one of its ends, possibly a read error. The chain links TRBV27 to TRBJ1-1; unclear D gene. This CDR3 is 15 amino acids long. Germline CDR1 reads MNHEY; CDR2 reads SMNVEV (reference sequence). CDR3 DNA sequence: TGTGCCAGCACTTTAGACCCGGTTATCGGCACTGAAGCTTTCTTT. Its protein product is CASTLDPVIGTEAFF.

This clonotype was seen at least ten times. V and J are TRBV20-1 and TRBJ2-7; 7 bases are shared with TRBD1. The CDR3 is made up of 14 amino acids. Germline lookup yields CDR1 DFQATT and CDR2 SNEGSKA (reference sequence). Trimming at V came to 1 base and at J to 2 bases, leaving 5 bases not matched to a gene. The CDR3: CSARGGTATYEQYF. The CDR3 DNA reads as TGCAGTGCTAGAGGTGGGACAGCTACCTACGAGCAGTACTTC.

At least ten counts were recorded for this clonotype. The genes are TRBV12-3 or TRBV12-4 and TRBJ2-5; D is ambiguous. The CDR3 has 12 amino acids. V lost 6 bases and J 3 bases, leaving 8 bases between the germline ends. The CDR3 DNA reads TGTGCCAGCAGCGACGTAGAAGAGACCCAGTACTTC. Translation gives CASSDVEETQYF.

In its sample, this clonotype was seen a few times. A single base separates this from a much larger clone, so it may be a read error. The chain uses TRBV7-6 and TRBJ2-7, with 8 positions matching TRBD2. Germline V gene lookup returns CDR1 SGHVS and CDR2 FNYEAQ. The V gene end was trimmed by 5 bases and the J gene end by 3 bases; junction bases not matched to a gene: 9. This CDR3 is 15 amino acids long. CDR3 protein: CASSTDSGSIYEQYF. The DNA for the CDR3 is TGTGCCAGCAGCACGGACAGCGGGAGCATCTACGAGCAGTACTTC.

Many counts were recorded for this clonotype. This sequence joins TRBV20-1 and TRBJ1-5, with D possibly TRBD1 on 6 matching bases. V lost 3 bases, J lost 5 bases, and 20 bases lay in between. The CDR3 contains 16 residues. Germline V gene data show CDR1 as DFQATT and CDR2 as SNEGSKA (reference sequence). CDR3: CSASSQGTSFDQPQHF. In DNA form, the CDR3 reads TGCAGTGCTAGCAGTCAGGGGACCTCCTTTGATCAGCCCCAGCATTTT.

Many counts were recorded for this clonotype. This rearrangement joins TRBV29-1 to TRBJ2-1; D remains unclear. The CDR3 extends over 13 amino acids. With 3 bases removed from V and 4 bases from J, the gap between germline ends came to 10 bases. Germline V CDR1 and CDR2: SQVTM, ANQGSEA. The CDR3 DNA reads TGCAGCGTTGACAGAGTCCCTTACAATGAGCAGTTCTTC. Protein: CSVDRVPYNEQFF.

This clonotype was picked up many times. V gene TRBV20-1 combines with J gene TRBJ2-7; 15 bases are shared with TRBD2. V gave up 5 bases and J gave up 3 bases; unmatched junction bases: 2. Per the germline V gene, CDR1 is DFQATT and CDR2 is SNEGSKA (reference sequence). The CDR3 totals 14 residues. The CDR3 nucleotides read TGCAGTGCTCCGGGACTAGCGGGAGGCTACGAGCAGTACTTC. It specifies CSAPGLAGGYEQYF.

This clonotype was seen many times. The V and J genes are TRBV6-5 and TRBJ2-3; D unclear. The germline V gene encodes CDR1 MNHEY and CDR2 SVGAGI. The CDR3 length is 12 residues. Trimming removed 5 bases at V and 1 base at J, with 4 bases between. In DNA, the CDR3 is TGTGCCAGCAGTCCCGGCACAGATACGCAGTATTTT. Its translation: CASSPGTDTQYF.

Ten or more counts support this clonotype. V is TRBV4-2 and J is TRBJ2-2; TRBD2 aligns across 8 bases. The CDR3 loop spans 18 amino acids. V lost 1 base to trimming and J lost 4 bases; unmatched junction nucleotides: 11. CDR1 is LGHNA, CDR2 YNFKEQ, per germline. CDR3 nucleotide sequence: TGTGCCAGCAGCCAAGGGTTGGGGCGGGAGGCGGTCACCGGGGAGCTGTTTTTT. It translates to CASSQGLGREAVTGELFF.

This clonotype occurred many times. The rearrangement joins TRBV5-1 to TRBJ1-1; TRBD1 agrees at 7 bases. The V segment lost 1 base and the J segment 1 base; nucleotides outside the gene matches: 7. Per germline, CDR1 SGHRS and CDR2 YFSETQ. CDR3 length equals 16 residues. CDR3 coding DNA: TGCGCCAGCAGCTTGCTTTCGGGACAGAAGAACACTGAAGCTTTCTTT. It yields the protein CASSLLSGQKNTEAFF.

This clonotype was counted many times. In nucleotides, the CDR3 is TGTGCCAGCAGCGGAGGACAGGGCAACACCGGGGAGCTGTTTTTT. As protein: CASSGGQGNTGELFF. The V and J genes are TRBV7-9 and TRBJ2-2; 8 nucleotides align to TRBD1. The germline gives CDR1 SEHNR, CDR2 FQNEAQ (reference sequence). The CDR3 runs 15 residues. V dropped 5 bases and J dropped 2; count of bases not matched to a gene: 4.

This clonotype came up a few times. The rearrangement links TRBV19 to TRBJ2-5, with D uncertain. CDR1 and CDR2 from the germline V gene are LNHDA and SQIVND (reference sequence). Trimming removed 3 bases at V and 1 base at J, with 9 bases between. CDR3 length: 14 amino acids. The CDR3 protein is CASSIGPGQETQYF. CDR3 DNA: TGTGCCAGTAGTATCGGGCCGGGCCAAGAGACCCAGTACTTC.

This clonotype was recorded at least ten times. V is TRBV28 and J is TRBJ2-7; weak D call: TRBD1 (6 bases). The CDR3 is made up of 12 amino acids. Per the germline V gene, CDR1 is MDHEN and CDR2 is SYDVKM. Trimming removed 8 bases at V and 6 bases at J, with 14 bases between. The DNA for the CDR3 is TGTGCCAGCCAAGAGGGGGTACTCGAGCAGTACTTC. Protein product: CASQEGVLEQYF. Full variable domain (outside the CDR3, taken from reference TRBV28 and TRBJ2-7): DVKVTQSSRYLVKRTGEKVFLECVQDMDHENMFWYRQDPGLGLRLIYFSYDVKMKEKGDIPEGYSVSREKKERFSLILESASTNQTSMYLCASQEGVLEQYFGPGTRLTVT.